This T cell receptor (beta chain) was recorded in a study of blood T cell repertoires in COVID-19. The CDR3 is made up of 13 amino acids. J lost 3 bases, V lost 7 bases, and 5 bases had no gene match. Germline V CDR1 and CDR2: MNHEY, SMNVEV (reference sequence). TCRdb's table, derived via immunoSEQ multiplex PCR, lists solely in-frame clones and lacks some. The sample lists around 140,000 clones; around 89% were seen once. V and J are TRBV27 and TRBJ2-5; TRBD1 matches at 7 bases. This receptor was obtained from a man between 18 and 29 years old with COVID-19, enrolled during active disease. Sequenced material: peripheral blood. This CDR3 is CASTDRRKETQYF. In DNA form, the CDR3 reads TGTGCCAGCACGGACAGGCGAAAAGAGACCCAGTACTTC.